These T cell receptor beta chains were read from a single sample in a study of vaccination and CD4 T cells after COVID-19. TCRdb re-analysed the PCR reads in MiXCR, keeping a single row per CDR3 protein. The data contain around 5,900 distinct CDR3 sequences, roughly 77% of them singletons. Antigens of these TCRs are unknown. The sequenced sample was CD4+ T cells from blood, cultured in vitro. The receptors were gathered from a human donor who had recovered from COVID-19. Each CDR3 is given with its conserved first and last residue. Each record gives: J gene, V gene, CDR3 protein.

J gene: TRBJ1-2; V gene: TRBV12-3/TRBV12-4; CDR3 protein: CASSPRGGRGHGYTF
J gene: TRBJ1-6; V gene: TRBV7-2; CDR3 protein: CASSPGPDNSPLHF
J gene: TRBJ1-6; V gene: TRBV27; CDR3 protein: CASSYGNSPLHF
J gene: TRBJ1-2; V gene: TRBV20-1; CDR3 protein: CSASVRDRGWDGYTF
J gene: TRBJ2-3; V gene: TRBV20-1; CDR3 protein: CSPSGTSGGPDTQYF
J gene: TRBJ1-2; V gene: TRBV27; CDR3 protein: CASTPGPSEGNYGYTF
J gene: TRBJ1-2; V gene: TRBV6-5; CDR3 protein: CASSSELPARGYTF
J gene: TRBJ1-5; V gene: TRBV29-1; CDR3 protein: CSAVQGNQPQHF
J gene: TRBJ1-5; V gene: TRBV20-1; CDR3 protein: CSARARTEPSNQPQHF
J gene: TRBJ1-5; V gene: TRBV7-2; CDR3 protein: CASSLLGTGINQPQHF
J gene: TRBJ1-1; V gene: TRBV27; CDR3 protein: CASSSRTGDTEAFF
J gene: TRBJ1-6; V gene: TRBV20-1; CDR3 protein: CSARELERGGSPLHF